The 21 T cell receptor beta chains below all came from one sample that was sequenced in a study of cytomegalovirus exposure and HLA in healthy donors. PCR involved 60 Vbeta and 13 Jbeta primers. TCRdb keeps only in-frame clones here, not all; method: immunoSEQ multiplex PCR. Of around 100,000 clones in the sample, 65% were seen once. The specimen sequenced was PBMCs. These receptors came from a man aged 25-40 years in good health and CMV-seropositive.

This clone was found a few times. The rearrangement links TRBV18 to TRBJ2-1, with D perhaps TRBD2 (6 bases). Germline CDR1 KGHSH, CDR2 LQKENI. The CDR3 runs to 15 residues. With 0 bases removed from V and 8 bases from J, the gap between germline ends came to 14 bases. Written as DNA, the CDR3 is TGTGCCAGCTCACCACCGTCCCGGGAGAGAGATGAGCAGTTCTTC. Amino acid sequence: CASSPPSRERDEQFF. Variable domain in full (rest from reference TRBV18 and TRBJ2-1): NAGVMQNPRHLVRRRGQEARLRCSPMKGHSHVYWYRQLPEEGLKFMVYLQKENIIDESGMPKERFSAEFPKEGPSILRIQQVVRGDSAAYFCASSPPSRERDEQFFGPGTRLTVL.

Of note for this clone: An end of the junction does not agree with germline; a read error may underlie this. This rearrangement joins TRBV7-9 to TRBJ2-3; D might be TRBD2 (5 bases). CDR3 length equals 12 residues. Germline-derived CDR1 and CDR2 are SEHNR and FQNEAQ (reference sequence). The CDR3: CSSSFGEDTQYF. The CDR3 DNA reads TGTTCCAGCAGCTTTGGGGAGGATACGCAGTATTTT.

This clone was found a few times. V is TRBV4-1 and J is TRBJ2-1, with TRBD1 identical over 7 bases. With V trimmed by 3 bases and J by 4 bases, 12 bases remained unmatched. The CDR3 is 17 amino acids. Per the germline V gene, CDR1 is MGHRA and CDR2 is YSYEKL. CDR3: CASSQGRQGGRYNEQFF. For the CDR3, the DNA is TGCGCCAGCAGCCAGGGGAGACAGGGCGGTAGATACAATGAGCAGTTCTTC.

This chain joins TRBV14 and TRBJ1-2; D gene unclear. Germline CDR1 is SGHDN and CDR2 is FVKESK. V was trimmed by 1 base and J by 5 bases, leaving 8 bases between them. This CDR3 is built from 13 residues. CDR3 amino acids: CASSQAPSYGYTF. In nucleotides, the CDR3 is TGTGCCAGCAGCCAAGCCCCTTCTTATGGCTACACCTTC.

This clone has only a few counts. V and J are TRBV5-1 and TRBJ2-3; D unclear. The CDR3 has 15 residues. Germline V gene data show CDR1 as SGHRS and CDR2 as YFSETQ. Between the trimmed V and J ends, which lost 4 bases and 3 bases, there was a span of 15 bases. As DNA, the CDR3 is TGCGCCAGCAGCGCCTCTACTTCCGGGACAGATACGCAGTATTTT. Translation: CASSASTSGTDTQYF.

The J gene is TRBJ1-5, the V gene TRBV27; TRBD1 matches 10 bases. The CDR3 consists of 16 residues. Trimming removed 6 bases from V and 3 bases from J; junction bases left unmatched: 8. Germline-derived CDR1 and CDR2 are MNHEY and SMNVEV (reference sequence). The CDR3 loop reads CASRPGQGEVNQPQHF. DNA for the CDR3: TGTGCCAGCAGGCCCGGACAGGGGGAAGTCAATCAGCCCCAGCATTTT.

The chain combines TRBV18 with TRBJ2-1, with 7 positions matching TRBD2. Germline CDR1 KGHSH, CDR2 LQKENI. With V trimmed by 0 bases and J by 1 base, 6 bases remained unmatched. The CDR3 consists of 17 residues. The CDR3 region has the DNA TGTGCCAGCTCACCACCGCGGGGAGCGGGATCCTACAATGAGCAGTTCTTC. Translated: CASSPPRGAGSYNEQFF.

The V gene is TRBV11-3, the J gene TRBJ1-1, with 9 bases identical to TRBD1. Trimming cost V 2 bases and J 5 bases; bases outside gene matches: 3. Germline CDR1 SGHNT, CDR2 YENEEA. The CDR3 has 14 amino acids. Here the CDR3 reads CASSLWTGETEAFF. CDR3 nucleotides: TGTGCCAGCAGCTTATGGACAGGGGAAACTGAAGCTTTCTTT.

The CDR3 sequence is CASSPGAHKGAFF. The CDR3 DNA follows: TGTGCCAGCAGCCCAGGGGCTCATAAGGGAGCTTTCTTT. The chain is built from TRBV5-6 and TRBJ1-1; tentative D call: TRBD1 (6 bases). V was clipped by 4 bases and J by 10 bases, with 17 bases between them. Germline V gene data show CDR1 as SGHDT and CDR2 as YYEEEE. The CDR3 loop spans 13 amino acids.

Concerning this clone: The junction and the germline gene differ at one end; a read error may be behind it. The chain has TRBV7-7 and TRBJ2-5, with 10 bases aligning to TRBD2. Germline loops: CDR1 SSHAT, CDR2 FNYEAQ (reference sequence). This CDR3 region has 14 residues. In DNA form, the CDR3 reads TGTGCTAGCAGCTCTAGCGGGGGCCGGGTGACCCAGTACTTC. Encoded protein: CASSSSGGRVTQYF.

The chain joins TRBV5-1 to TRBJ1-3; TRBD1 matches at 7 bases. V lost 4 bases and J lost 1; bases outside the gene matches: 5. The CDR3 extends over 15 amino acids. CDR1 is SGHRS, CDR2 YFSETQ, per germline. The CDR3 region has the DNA TGCGCCAGCAGCCGACAGGGAACTTCTGGAAACACCATATATTTT. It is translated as CASSRQGTSGNTIYF.

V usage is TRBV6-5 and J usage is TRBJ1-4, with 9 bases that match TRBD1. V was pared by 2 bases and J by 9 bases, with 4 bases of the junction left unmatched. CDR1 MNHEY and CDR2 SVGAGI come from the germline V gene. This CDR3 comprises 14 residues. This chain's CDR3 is CASSYGDRDQKLFF. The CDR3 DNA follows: TGTGCCAGCAGTTACGGGGACAGGGACCAAAAACTGTTTTTT.

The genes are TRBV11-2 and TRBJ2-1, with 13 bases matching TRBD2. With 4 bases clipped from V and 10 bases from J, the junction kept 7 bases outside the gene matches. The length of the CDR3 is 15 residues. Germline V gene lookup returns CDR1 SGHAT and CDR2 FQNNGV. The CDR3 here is CASSSGTSGAGEQFF. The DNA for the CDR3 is TGTGCCAGCAGCTCCGGGACTAGCGGGGCAGGGGAGCAGTTCTTC. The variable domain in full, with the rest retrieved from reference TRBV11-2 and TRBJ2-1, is EAGVAQSPRYKIIEKRQSVAFWCNPISGHATLYWYQQILGQGPKLLIQFQNNGVVDDSQLPKDRFSAERLKGVDSTLKIQPAKLEDSAVYLCASSSGTSGAGEQFFGPGTRLTVL.

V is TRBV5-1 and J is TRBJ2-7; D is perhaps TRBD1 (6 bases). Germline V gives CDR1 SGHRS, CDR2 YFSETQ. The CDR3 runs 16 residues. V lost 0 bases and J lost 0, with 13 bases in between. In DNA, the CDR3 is TGCGCCAGCAGCTTGGTGTGGGGGCCATCCTCCTACGAGCAGTACTTC. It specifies CASSLVWGPSSYEQYF.

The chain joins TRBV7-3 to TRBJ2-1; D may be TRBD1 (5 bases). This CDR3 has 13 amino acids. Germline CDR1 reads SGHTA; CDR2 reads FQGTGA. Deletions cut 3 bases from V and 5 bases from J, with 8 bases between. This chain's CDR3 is CASSLARDNEQFF. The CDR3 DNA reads TGTGCCAGCAGCTTGGCCAGGGACAATGAGCAGTTCTTC.

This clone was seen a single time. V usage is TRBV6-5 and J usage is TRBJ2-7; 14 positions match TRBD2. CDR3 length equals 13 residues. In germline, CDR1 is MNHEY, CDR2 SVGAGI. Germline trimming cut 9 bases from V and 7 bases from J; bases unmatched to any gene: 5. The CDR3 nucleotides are TGTGCCAGTGGGACTAGCGGGGGTCTGGAGCAGTACTTC. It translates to CASGTSGGLEQYF.

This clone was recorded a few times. CDR3 nucleotides: TGCGCCAGCAGCCCGCGCGGGGGGCCGAATGAAAAACTGTTTTTT. Protein sequence: CASSPRGGPNEKLFF. The genes are TRBV5-1 and TRBJ1-4, with D perhaps TRBD1 (6 bases). The CDR3 has 15 residues. Trimming took 4 bases from V and 5 from J, leaving 15 bases between them. Per the germline V gene, CDR1 is SGHRS and CDR2 is YFSETQ.

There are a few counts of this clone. The CDR3 sequence: CASSTGTSGVAIQETQYF. The CDR3 DNA is TGTGCCAGCAGCACCGGGACTAGCGGGGTGGCGATCCAAGAGACCCAGTACTTC. V usage is TRBV9 and J usage is TRBJ2-5; 13 bases are a match to TRBD2. Germline V gives CDR1 SGDLS, CDR2 YYNGEE. The CDR3 spans 18 residues. The ends lost 4 bases at V and 1 base at J; junction bases unmatched: 10. The full variable domain, rest sourced from reference TRBV9 and TRBJ2-5, is DSGVTQTPKHLITATGQRVTLRCSPRSGDLSVYWYQQSLDQGLQFLIQYYNGEERAKGNILERFSAQQFPDLHSELNLSSLELGDSALYFCASSTGTSGVAIQETQYFGPGTRLLVL.

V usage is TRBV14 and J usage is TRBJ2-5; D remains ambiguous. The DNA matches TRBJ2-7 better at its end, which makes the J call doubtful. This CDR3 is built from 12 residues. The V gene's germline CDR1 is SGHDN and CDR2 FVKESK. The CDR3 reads CASSQAGFEQYF. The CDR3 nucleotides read TGTGCCAGCAGCCAAGCCGGTTTCGAGCAGTACTTC.

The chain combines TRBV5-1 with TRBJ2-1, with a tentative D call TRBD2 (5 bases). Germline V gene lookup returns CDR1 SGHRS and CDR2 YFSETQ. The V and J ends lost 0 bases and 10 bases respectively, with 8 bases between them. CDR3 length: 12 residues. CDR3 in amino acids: CASSLGGNEQFF. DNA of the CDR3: TGCGCCAGCAGCTTGGGAGGGAACGAGCAGTTCTTC.

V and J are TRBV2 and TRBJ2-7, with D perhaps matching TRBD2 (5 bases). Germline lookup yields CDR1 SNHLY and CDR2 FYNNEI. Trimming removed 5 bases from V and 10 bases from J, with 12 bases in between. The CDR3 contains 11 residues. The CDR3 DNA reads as TGTGCCAGCAGTTATCAGGCTAGCCAGTACTTC. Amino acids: CASSYQASQYF.